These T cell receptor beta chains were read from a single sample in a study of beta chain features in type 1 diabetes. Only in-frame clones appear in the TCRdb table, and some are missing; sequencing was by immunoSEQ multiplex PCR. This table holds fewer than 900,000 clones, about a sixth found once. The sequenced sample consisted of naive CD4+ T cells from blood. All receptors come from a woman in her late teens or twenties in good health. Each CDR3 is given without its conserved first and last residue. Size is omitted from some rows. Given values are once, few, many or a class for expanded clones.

CDR3: ATREFRSGANVLT
size: few
V: TRBV19
J: TRBJ2-6

CDR3: ASSIIGTGDNEQF
size: NA
V: TRBV19
J: TRBJ2-1

CDR3: ASSVASGSGNTIY
size: few
V: TRBV9
J: TRBJ1-3

CDR3: ASSLWTGVGTGELF
size: few
V: TRBV7-2
J: TRBJ2-2

CDR3: AISLRGSYYNEQF
size: many
V: TRBV10-3
J: TRBJ2-1

CDR3: ASRERESHNEQF
size: NA
V: TRBV2
J: TRBJ2-1

CDR3: ASSGGAKDTQY
size: NA
V: TRBV9
J: TRBJ2-3

CDR3: ASSEPAGGSYEQY
size: NA
V: TRBV10-2
J: TRBJ2-7

CDR3: ASSIQGTENTEAF
size: few
V: TRBV19
J: TRBJ1-1

CDR3: ASSLGTDYGYT
size: once
V: TRBV11-2
J: TRBJ1-2

CDR3: ASSLGRLQYNEQF
size: NA
V: TRBV11-1
J: TRBJ2-1

CDR3: ASSPRLAGFNEQF
size: few
V: TRBV7-8
J: TRBJ2-1

CDR3: ASSLDRGNEQY
size: NA
V: TRBV11-2
J: TRBJ2-7

CDR3: SVGTWDNEQF
size: NA
V: TRBV29-1
J: TRBJ2-1

CDR3: ASSSSTALEQY
size: few
V: TRBV7-2
J: TRBJ2-7

CDR3: ASSACLNTEAF
size: NA
V: TRBV21-1
J: TRBJ1-1

CDR3: ASSPPAGRVWNEQF
size: NA
V: TRBV11-2
J: TRBJ2-1

CDR3: ASSLAVQVSTGELF
size: few
V: TRBV7-9
J: TRBJ2-2

CDR3: ASSPGLADITDTQY
size: NA
V: TRBV5-1
J: TRBJ2-3

CDR3: ASSPLAFDNEQF
size: NA
V: TRBV7-9
J: TRBJ2-1

CDR3: SVRLVADTQY
size: NA
V: TRBV29-1
J: TRBJ2-3

CDR3: ASSQEAHTGELF
size: NA
V: TRBV4-3
J: TRBJ2-2

CDR3: ASSLSPQGPNYGYT
size: NA
V: TRBV27
J: TRBJ1-2

CDR3: ASSQQTINNEQF
size: few
V: TRBV7-2
J: TRBJ2-1

CDR3: ASSAGTSAATQY
size: few
V: TRBV2
J: TRBJ2-3

CDR3: AIQGDYYGEQY
size: few
V: TRBV28
J: TRBJ2-7

CDR3: ASSFQMRTGELF
size: NA
V: TRBV9
J: TRBJ2-2

CDR3: ASSIGRTYEQY
size: few
V: TRBV19
J: TRBJ2-7

CDR3: ASSDINGTFYEQY
size: NA
V: TRBV23-1
J: NA

CDR3: AISDQETQY
size: NA
V: TRBV10-3
J: TRBJ2-5

CDR3: ASSFMGSTEAF
size: NA
V: TRBV7-9
J: TRBJ1-1

CDR3: ASSLRDTNEQF
size: NA
V: TRBV7-2
J: TRBJ2-1

CDR3: ASSDRGSSYEQY
size: few
V: TRBV6-1
J: TRBJ2-7

CDR3: ATKLRDRGYGYT
size: few
V: TRBV5-6
J: TRBJ1-2

CDR3: ASSYLGGTTGELF
size: NA
V: TRBV6-6
J: TRBJ2-2

CDR3: ASSIVNKINQPQH
size: NA
V: TRBV19
J: TRBJ1-5

CDR3: ASSLGPQETQY
size: few
V: TRBV11-2
J: TRBJ2-5

CDR3: ASSDRDFYNEQF
size: NA
V: TRBV7-2
J: TRBJ2-1

CDR3: ASSPRDRGHGYT
size: NA
V: TRBV5-4
J: TRBJ1-2

CDR3: ASSLDSTDTQY
size: few
V: TRBV11-2
J: TRBJ2-3

CDR3: ASSFAGGLVEQY
size: NA
V: TRBV6-5
J: TRBJ2-7

CDR3: ASRLRDSQETQY
size: few
V: TRBV5-1
J: TRBJ2-5

CDR3: ASTTPSGIQPQH
size: NA
V: TRBV28
J: TRBJ1-5

CDR3: ASSPSSYEQY
size: NA
V: TRBV7-9
J: TRBJ2-7

CDR3: ASTDDNEQF
size: few
V: TRBV28
J: TRBJ2-1

CDR3: ASSETTERAGVPQY
size: few
V: TRBV2
J: TRBJ2-3

CDR3: ASGQGVQPQH
size: few
V: TRBV2
J: TRBJ1-5

CDR3: ASSAHGRNNEQF
size: NA
V: TRBV6-5
J: TRBJ2-1

CDR3: ASSQDITGWVSEAF
size: NA
V: TRBV4-3
J: TRBJ1-1